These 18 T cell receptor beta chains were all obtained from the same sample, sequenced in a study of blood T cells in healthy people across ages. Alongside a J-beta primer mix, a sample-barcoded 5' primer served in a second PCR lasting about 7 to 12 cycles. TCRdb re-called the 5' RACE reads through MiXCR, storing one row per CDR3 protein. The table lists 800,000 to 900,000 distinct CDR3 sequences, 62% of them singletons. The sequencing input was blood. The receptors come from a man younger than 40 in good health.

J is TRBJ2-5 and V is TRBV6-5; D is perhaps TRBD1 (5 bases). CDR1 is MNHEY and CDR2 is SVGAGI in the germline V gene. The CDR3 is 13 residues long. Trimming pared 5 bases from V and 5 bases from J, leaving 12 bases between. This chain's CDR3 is CASSEQVGETQYF. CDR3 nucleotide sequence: TGTGCCAGCAGTGAACAGGTTGGGGAGACCCAGTACTTC.

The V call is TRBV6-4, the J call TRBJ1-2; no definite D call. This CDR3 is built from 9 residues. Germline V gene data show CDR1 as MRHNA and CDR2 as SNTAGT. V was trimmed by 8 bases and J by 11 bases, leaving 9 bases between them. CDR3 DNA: TGTGCCAGCTGTCGTGAATACACCTTC. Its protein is CASCREYTF.

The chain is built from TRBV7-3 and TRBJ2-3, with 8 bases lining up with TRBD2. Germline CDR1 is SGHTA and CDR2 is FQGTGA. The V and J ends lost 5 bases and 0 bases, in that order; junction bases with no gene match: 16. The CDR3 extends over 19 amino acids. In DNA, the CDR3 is TGTGCCAGCAGCCCTCGGGGGGGTCATATCCGATCTAGCACAGATACGCAGTATTTT. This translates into CASSPRGGHIRSSTDTQYF.

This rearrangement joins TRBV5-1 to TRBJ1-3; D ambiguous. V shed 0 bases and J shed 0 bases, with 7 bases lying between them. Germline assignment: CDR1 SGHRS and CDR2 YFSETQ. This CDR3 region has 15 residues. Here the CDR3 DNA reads TGCGCCAGCAGCTTGGCCGCGAGCTCTGGAAACACCATATATTTT. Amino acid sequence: CASSLAASSGNTIYF.

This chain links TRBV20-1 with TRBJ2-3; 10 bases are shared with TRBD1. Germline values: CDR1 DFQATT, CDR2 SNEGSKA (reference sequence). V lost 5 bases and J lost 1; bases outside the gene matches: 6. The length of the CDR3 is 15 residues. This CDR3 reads CSASGTGVRTDTQYF. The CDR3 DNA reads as TGCAGTGCTTCCGGGACAGGGGTTCGCACAGATACGCAGTATTTT.

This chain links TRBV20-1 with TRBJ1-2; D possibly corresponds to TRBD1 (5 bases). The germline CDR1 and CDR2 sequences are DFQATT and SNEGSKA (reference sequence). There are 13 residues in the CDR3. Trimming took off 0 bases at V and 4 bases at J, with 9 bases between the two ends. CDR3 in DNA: TGCAGTGCTAGAGACCCCAGGGCCTATGGCTACACCTTC. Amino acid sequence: CSARDPRAYGYTF.

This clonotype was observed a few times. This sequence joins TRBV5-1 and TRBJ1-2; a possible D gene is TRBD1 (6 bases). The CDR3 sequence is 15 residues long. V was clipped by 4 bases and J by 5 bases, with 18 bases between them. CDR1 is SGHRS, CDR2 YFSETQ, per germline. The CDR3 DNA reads TGCGCCAGCAGCCCCTCCTCCGGGACATCGTATGGCTACACCTTC. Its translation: CASSPSSGTSYGYTF.

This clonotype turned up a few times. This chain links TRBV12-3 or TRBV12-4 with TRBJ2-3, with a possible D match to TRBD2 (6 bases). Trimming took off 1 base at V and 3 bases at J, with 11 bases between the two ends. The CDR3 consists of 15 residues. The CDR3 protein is CASSLERGTTDTQYF. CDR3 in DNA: TGTGCCAGCAGTTTAGAACGGGGGACGACAGATACGCAGTATTTT.

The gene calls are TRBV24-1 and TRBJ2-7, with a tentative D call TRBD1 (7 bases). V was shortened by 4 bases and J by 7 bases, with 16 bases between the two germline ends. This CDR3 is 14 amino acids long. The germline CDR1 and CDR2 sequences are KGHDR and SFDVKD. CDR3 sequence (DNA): TGTGCCACCAGTGACACTGACAGGGAGGTGGAGCAGTACTTC. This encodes CATSDTDREVEQYF.

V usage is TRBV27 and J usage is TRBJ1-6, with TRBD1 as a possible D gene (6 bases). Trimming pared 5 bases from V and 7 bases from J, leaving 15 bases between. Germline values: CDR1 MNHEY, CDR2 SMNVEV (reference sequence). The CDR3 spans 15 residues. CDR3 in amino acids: CASSTYRVNNSPLHF. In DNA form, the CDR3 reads TGTGCCAGCAGTACCTACAGGGTGAACAATTCACCCCTCCACTTT.

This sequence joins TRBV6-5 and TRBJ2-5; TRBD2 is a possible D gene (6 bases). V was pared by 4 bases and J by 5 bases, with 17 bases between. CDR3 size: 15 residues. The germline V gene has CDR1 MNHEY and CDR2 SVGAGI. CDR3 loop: CASSWRGLMGETQYF. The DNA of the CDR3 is TGTGCCAGCAGTTGGAGGGGCCTTATGGGGGAGACCCAGTACTTC.

The CDR3 DNA reads TGTGCCACTCAAAAGTGGGGTTCTGGGGCCAACGTCCTGACTTTC. Translated: CATQKWGSGANVLTF. This chain connects TRBV28 to TRBJ2-6; unclear D gene. V lost 10 bases and J lost 1, with 14 bases in between. Germline V gene data show CDR1 as MDHEN and CDR2 as SYDVKM. The CDR3 consists of 15 residues.

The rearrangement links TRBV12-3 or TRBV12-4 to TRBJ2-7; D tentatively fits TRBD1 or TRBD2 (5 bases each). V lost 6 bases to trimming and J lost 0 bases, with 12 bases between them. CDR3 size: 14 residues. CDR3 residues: CASRTSGPSYEQYF. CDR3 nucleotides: TGTGCCAGCAGAACATCGGGACCCTCCTACGAGCAGTACTTC.

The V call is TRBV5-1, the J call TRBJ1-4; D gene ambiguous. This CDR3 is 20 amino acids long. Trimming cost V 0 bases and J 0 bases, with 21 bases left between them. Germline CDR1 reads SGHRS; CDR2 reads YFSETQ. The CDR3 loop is CASSLGFGSVSPSTNEKLFF. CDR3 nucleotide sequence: TGCGCCAGCAGCTTGGGATTTGGCAGCGTTTCCCCTTCAACTAATGAAAAACTGTTTTTT.

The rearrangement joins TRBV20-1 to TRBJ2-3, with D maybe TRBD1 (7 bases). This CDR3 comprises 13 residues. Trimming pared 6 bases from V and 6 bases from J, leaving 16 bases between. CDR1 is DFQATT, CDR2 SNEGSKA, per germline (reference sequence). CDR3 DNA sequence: TGCAGTGCCCTCGGAGGGGGCGTTGATACGCAGTATTTT. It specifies CSALGGGVDTQYF.

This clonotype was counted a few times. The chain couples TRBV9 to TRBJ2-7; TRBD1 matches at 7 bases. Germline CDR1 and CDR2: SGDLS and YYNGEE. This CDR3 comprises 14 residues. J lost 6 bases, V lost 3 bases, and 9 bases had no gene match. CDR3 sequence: CASSATGTASEQYF. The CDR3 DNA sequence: TGTGCCAGCAGCGCCACCGGGACAGCAAGCGAGCAGTACTTC.

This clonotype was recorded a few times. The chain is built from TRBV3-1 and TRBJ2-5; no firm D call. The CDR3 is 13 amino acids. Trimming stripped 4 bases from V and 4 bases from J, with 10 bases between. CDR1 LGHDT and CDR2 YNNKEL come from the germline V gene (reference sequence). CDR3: CASSRQDGETQYF. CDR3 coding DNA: TGTGCCAGCAGCCGTCAGGACGGAGAGACCCAGTACTTC.

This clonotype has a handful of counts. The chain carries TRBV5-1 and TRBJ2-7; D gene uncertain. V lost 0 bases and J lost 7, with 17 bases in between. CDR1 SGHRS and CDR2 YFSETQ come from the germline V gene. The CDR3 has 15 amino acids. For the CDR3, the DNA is TGCGCCAGCAGCTTGGAAGCAAGGGCAGTGAGGGAGCAGTACTTC. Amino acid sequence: CASSLEARAVREQYF.